The 10 T cell receptor beta chains below come from one sample, sequenced in a study of blood T cell repertoires in COVID-19. Here immunoSEQ multiplex PCR was the method, and the copy in TCRdb shows in-frame clones only, minus some. The table has hundreds of thousands of clones, roughly 90% seen once. Sequenced material: PBMCs or T cells enriched from blood (not recorded which). The receptors here all came from a woman younger than 30 who had recovered from COVID-19.

The rearrangement uses TRBV30 and TRBJ1-4, with TRBD1 matching over 7 bases. V was pared by 3 bases and J by 8 bases, with 12 bases of the junction left unmatched. The CDR3 length is 15 residues. Germline assignment: CDR1 GTSNPN and CDR2 SVGIG (reference sequence). CDR3 nucleotides: TGTGCCTGGAGCCTCCCCCAGGGGGTAGAGGAAAAACTGTTTTTT. This translates into CAWSLPQGVEEKLFF.

This clone has just a few counts. The J gene is TRBJ1-5, the V gene TRBV28; D call uncertain. CDR1 is MDHEN, CDR2 SYDVKM, per germline. This CDR3 comprises 13 residues. V shed 4 bases and J shed 5 bases, with 9 bases lying between them. The CDR3, as DNA: TGTGCCAGCAGTTGGGCAGTACATCAGCCCCAGCATTTT. Encoded protein: CASSWAVHQPQHF.

The count of this clone is one. The CDR3 nucleotides read TGTGCCAGCAGCTCGGGGGGGACGATCGAGACCCAGTACTTC. It encodes CASSSGGTIETQYF. This chain uses TRBV7-3 with TRBJ2-5; TRBD2 matches at 8 bases. After removal of 4 bases from V and 5 bases from J, the junction contained 6 bases not matched to a gene. The CDR3 has 14 amino acids. Germline CDR1 and CDR2: SGHTA and FQGTGA. The full variable domain, with the rest looked up from reference TRBV7-3 and TRBJ2-5, is GAGVSQTPSNKVTEKGKYVELRCDPISGHTALYWYRQSLGQGPEFLIYFQGTGAADDSGLPNDRFFAVRPEGSVSTLKIQRTERGDSAVYLCASSSGGTIETQYFGPGTRLLVL.

J is TRBJ2-2 and V is TRBV5-8; 8 bases line up with TRBD1. Germline loops: CDR1 SGHTS, CDR2 YDEGEE. The CDR3 runs 16 residues. J lost 4 bases, V lost 2 bases, and 7 bases had no gene match. CDR3 sequence: CASSLLTGVFTGELFF. The CDR3 coding sequence is TGTGCCAGCAGCTTATTGACAGGGGTCTTCACCGGGGAGCTGTTTTTT. Combining the CDR3 with reference TRBV5-8 and TRBJ2-2 gives the whole variable domain EAGVTQSPTHLIKTRGQQATLRCSPISGHTSVYWYQQALGLGLQFLLWYDEGEERNRGNFPPRFSGRQFPNYSSELNVNALELEDSALYLCASSLLTGVFTGELFFGEGSRLTVL.

The rearrangement links TRBV5-8 to TRBJ1-2; possibly TRBD1 for D (6 bases). The V end lost 3 bases, the J end lost 7 bases, and 13 bases lay between the germline ends. CDR1 is SGHTS and CDR2 is YDEGEE in the germline V gene. The CDR3 loop spans 13 amino acids. The CDR3 loop reads CASSSAGVGGYTF. The DNA of the CDR3 is TGTGCCAGCAGCTCAGCAGGGGTGGGTGGCTACACCTTC. Together with reference TRBV5-8 and TRBJ1-2, the CDR3 gives the full variable domain: EAGVTQSPTHLIKTRGQQATLRCSPISGHTSVYWYQQALGLGLQFLLWYDEGEERNRGNFPPRFSGRQFPNYSSELNVNALELEDSALYLCASSSAGVGGYTFGSGTRLTVV.

The genes are TRBV6-1 and TRBJ2-7; weak D call: TRBD2 (6 bases). Per germline, CDR1 MNHNS and CDR2 SASEGT. Trimming took 6 bases from V and 0 from J, leaving 12 bases between them. CDR3 length: 14 residues. The CDR3 nucleotides read TGTGCCAGCAGGCTGGGACTCAGCTCCTACGAGCAGTACTTC. Protein: CASRLGLSSYEQYF.

The CDR3 DNA sequence: TGTGCCACCAGTGTAGTACAGGATAACTATGGCTACACCTTC. As protein: CATSVVQDNYGYTF. The chain is built from TRBV24-1 and TRBJ1-2; D is perhaps TRBD1 (5 bases). The V gene lost 5 bases and the J gene lost 1 base, with 10 bases spanning the gap. Germline V CDR1 and CDR2: KGHDR, SFDVKD. The CDR3 is 14 amino acids.

V gene TRBV16 combines with J gene TRBJ2-5; D uncertain. The CDR3 sequence is 13 residues long. The V gene lost 0 bases and the J gene lost 4 bases, with 6 bases spanning the gap. Germline CDR1 is KGHSY and CDR2 is FQNENV. CDR3 nucleotide sequence: TGTGCCAGCAGCCAATCTTGGAGAGAGACCCAGTACTTC. It encodes CASSQSWRETQYF. The whole variable domain, filled in from reference TRBV16 and TRBJ2-5, reads GEEVAQTPKHLVRGEGQKAKLYCAPIKGHSYVFWYQQVLKNEFKFLISFQNENVFDETGMPKERFSAKCLPNSPCSLEIQATKLEDSAVYFCASSQSWRETQYFGPGTRLLVL.

V is TRBV2 and J is TRBJ1-5, with 7 bases lining up with TRBD1. The length of the CDR3 is 14 residues. The V gene's germline CDR1 is SNHLY and CDR2 FYNNEI. V shed 6 bases, J shed 1 base, and the junction held 3 bases outside the gene matches. The CDR3 is CASRDRLSNQPQHF. In nucleotides, the CDR3 is TGTGCCAGCAGGGACAGGCTCAGCAATCAGCCCCAGCATTTT.

The V call is TRBV9, the J call TRBJ2-7; D possibly corresponds to TRBD2 (5 bases). This CDR3 region has 13 residues. In germline, CDR1 is SGDLS, CDR2 YYNGEE. Trimming removed 0 bases from V and 3 bases from J, with 7 bases in between. CDR3 loop: CASSVGLNYEQYF. The CDR3, as DNA: TGTGCCAGCAGCGTAGGACTAAACTACGAGCAGTACTTC.